Shown below are 2 T cell receptor beta chains from a single sample sequenced in a study of T-cell memory formation after mild COVID-19. Via MiXCR, TCRdb re-called the 5' RACE reads, giving one row per CDR3 protein. This table holds under 450,000 distinct CDR3 sequences, 13% to 15% found once. The sequenced sample consisted of PBMCs or a T cell subset sorted from them (not recorded which). These receptor sequences come from a man younger than 35 who had mild COVID-19 (a few samples of this study predate the infection). Cell type and time point are not known.

Only a few counts were recorded for this clonotype. The chain carries TRBV7-2 and TRBJ2-5; 9 bases are shared with TRBD2. The CDR3 length is 14 residues. The germline V gene has CDR1 SGHTA and CDR2 FQGNSA. V shed 11 bases, J shed 5 bases, and the junction held 12 bases outside the gene matches. The CDR3 here is CAFRPSGDRETQYF. The DNA for the CDR3 is TGTGCCTTCCGCCCTAGCGGGGATAGGGAGACCCAGTACTTC.

Ten or more counts support this clonotype. V gene TRBV4-3 combines with J gene TRBJ2-3, with 9 positions matching TRBD2. J lost 4 bases, V lost 0 bases, and 2 bases had no gene match. The CDR3 loop spans 15 amino acids. From germline, CDR1 is LGHNA and CDR2 YSLEER. The CDR3 sequence is CASSQDRGGADTQYF. The CDR3 region has the DNA TGCGCCAGCAGCCAAGATCGCGGGGGGGCAGATACGCAGTATTTT.